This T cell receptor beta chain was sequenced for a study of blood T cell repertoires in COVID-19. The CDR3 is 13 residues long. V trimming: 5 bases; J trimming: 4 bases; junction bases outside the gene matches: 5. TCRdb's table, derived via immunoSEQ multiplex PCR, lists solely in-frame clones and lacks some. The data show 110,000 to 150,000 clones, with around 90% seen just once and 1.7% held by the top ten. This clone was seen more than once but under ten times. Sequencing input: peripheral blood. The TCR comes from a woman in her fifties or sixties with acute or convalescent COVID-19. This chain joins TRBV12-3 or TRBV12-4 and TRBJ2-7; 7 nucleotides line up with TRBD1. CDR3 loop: CASSGDRKYEQYF. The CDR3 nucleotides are TGTGCCAGCAGTGGGGACAGAAAGTACGAGCAGTACTTC.